This section outlines one T cell receptor (beta chain) sequence together with its context. Its antigen is currently unknown. This sample was taken from a study of cytomegalovirus exposure and HLA in healthy donors. On the study more broadly: The same platform was used for the 120 validation repertoires and the 600 to 850 first-cohort repertoires, a later analysis reported.

Produced via immunoSEQ multiplex PCR; TCRdb's table is partial and in-frame only. The sample records 110,000 to 150,000 clones, 89% being singletons. Findings and limits, study-wide: The study flagged fewer than 200 TCR beta chains as cytomegalovirus-associated. A subsequent analysis found that TCR clusters from the first cohort also tended to co-occur in the roughly 120 validation repertoires, with about 94% of cluster scores above 0.

Trimming pared 6 bases from V and 3 bases from J, leaving 8 bases between. CDR3 length equals 12 residues. Germline CDR1 and CDR2: MDHEN and SYDVKM. The receptor was isolated from a woman under 30 in good health and CMV-seropositive. The J gene is TRBJ1-2, the V gene TRBV28, with TRBD1 as a possible D gene (6 bases). Sequenced material: PBMCs. DNA for the CDR3: TGTGCCAGCAGCCGACAGGACTATGGCTACACCTTC. It codes for CASSRQDYGYTF.